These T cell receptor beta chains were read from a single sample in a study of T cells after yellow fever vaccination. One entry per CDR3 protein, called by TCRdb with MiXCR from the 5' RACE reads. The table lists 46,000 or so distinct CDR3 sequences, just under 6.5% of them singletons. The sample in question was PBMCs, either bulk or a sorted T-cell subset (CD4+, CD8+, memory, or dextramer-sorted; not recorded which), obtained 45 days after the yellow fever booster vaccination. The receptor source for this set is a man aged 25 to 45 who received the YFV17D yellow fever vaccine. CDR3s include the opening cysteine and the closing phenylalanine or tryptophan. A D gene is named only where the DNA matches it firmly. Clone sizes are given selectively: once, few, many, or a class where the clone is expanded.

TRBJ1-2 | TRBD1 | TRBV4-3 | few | TGCGCCAGCAGCCATCTAGAGACAGGGTCAAATGGCTACACCTTC | CASSHLETGSNGYTF
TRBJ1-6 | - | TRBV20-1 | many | TGCAGTGCTAGAGATGGAAGTGGGGATGGTTCACCCCTCCACTTT | CSARDGSGDGSPLHF
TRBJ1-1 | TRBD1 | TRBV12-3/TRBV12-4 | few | TGTGCCAGCAGTTTAGAACAGGGGCTCACTGAAGCTTTCTTT | CASSLEQGLTEAFF
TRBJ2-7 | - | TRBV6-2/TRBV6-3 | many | TGTGCCAGCACGTTCGGTTACGAGCAGTACTTC | CASTFGYEQYF
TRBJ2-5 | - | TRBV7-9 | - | TGTGCCAGCAACATCGGTGGGGACGTGGAGAAAGAGACCCAGTACTTC | CASNIGGDVEKETQYF
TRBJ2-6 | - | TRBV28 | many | TGTGCCAGCAGTTTCCTACAGGGTACAGACGTCCTGACTTTC | CASSFLQGTDVLTF
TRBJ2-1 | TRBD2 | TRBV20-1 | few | TGCAGTGCTAGACTAGCGGGAAGAGGTGAGCAGTTCTTC | CSARLAGRGEQFF
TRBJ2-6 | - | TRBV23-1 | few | TGCGCCCCGAGAAACTCTGGGGCCAACGTCCTGACTTTC | CAPRNSGANVLTF
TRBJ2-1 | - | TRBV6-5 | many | TGTGCCAGCAGTACTGGCCTTTCCACTTACAATGAGCAGTTCTTC | CASSTGLSTYNEQFF
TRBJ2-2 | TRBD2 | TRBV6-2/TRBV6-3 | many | TGTGCCAGCAGGGGATACAGACTAGCGCGCACCGGGGAGCTGTTTTTT | CASRGYRLARTGELFF
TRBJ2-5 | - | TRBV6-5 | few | TGTGCCAGCAGTTACTCTCCGTACCAAGAGACCCAGTACTTC | CASSYSPYQETQYF
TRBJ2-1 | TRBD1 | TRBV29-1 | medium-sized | TGCAGCGTGCAACAGGGGGCCAATGAGCAGTTCTTC | CSVQQGANEQFF
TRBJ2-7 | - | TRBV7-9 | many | TGTGCCAGCAGCTTGTCCCATTCGGTGGGGGAGCAGTACTTC | CASSLSHSVGEQYF
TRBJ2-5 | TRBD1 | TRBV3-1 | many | TGTGCCAGCAGCCGGGGACAGGGGATCGAGACCCAGTACTTC | CASSRGQGIETQYF
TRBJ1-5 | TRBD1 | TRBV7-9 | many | TGTGCCAGCAGCCAGGACAGGCTCAATCAGCCCCAGCATTTT | CASSQDRLNQPQHF
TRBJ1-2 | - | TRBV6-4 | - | TGTGCCAGCAGTTCCGAGGGGGGCGCGAGCTATGGCTACACCTTC | CASSSEGGASYGYTF
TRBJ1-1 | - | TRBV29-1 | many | TGCAGCGTTGAAGAGGTTATGAACACTGAAGCTTTCTTT | CSVEEVMNTEAFF
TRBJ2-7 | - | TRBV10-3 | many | TGTGCCGCCACCCAGGTACAGGGTGGCGAGCAGTACTTC | CAATQVQGGEQYF
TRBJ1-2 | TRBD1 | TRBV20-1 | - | TGCAGTGTCTCACTCCCGGGACAGGTGTTTAATGGCTACACCTTC | CSVSLPGQVFNGYTF
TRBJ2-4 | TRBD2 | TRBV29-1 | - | TGCAGCGTTAGCGGGACCTTAGCCAAAAACATTCAGTACTTC | CSVSGTLAKNIQYF
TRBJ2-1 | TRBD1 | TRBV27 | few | TGTGCCAGCAGTTCCAGAACGGCCCCCGGACAGGGGAAGCCCAATGAGCAGTTCTTC | CASSSRTAPGQGKPNEQFF
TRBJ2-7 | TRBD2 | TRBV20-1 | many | TGCAGTGCTCCACGGGGGGGGAGCACCTACGAGCAGTACTTC | CSAPRGGSTYEQYF
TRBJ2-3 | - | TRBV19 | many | TGTGCCAGTAGTATAGCGGCTAGCACAGATACGCAGTATTTT | CASSIAASTDTQYF
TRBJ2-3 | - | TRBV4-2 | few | TGTGCCAGCAGCCAAGGTCTGGAGGATACGCAGTATTTT | CASSQGLEDTQYF
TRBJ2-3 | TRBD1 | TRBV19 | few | TGTGCCAGTAGTACCCGGACAGGGGGCATGGTAGATACGCAGTATTTT | CASSTRTGGMVDTQYF
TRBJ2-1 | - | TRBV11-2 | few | TGTGCCAGCACAAAGACTAGGATTGAGCAGTTCTTC | CASTKTRIEQFF
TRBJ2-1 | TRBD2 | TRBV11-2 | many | TGTGCCAGCAGCTTTCTACTAGCGGGAGCCAATGAGCAGTTCTTC | CASSFLLAGANEQFF
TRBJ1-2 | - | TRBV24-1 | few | TGTGCCACCAGTGATTTAGAAGGGACAAAGACGACTAACTATGGCTACACCTTC | CATSDLEGTKTTNYGYTF
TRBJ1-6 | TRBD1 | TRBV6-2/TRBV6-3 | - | TGTGCCAGCAGTTACTCCAGGACAGGGGAGCGTTCACCCCTCCACTTT | CASSYSRTGERSPLHF
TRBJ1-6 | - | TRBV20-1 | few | TGCAGTGCTAGTCCTGGGAGCTCCTATAATTCACCCCTCCACTTT | CSASPGSSYNSPLHF